This T cell receptor (beta chain) was observed in a study of Ad26.COV2.S vaccination and SARS-CoV-2 variants (dated by TCRdb to the early 2020s). Looking at the study overall: Vaccine-arm donors were drawn from COV1001, a multicentre, randomized, double-blind, placebo-controlled phase I-IIa trial of Ad26.COV2.S in healthy adults. Ad26.COV2.S was administered intramuscularly at 5 x 10^10 or 1 x 10^11 viral particles, either as a single shot or as two shots given 56 days apart. The specificity and breadth of SARS-CoV-2-reactive T cell receptors after Ad26.COV2.S vaccination were assessed by TCRbeta repertoire sequencing. The TCR-sequenced set comprised roughly 30 samples: around 20 Ad26.COV2.S vaccine recipients, 5 placebo recipients and 8 SARS-CoV-2 convalescent individuals. Participants in the trial were split at random into five groups of five each, receiving low-dose or high-dose Ad26.COV2.S once or twice, or else placebo on both occasions. Investigators did not know the trial group allocation while performing experiments and assessing outcomes. Results and caveats for the whole study, not just this receptor: According to the authors, total T cell responses may have been underestimated by the TCR breadth and depth analyses. Comparing responses between vaccine doses or regimens was not something the study was powered to do. Vaccine and placebo recipients had similar non-spike TCR breadth, a finding consistent with the vaccine containing only spike. After vaccination, substantial breadth of spike-specific CD8+ and CD4+ T cell responses was reported. Spike-specific TCR breadth was higher in Ad26.COV2.S recipients than in placebo recipients (P = 0.0014).

TCRbeta CDR3 regions were sequenced with the immunoSEQ Assay. After extraction, genomic DNA underwent amplification by bias-controlled multiplex PCR, followed by high-throughput sequencing. In the paper's pipeline: To quantify the absolute abundance of every unique TCRbeta CDR3 region, sequences were collapsed and filtered. T cell fraction was estimated by normalizing TCRbeta template counts to usable DNA, which was measured by amplifying reference genes present in all nucleated cells. Repertoire TCRs were annotated as SARS-CoV-2-specific when V gene, CDR3 amino acid sequence and J gene were exactly matched to a known reactive TCR set. The reference SARS-CoV-2 TCR set came from MIRA and was filtered for enrichment in COVID-19-positive ImmuneCODE repertoires, removing public or cross-reactive TCRs. Using the MIRA antigens, annotated TCRs were further analysed by specific ORF or by position within an ORF. Breadth was defined as the number of annotated unique rearrangements divided by the total number of unique productive rearrangements, and depth was defined as the summed frequency of the annotated unique rearrangements. Group comparisons of TCR breadth used two-sided Wilcoxon rank-sum tests. TCRdb holds this immuneACCESS table with in-frame rearrangements only. Some clones are missing; in checked studies, unresolved V genes explain under half, and the rest has no known cause. V and J calls plus clone size are reproduced from that table; the DNA served to infer D and trimming. The sample has 300,000 to 400,000 clones on record, around 86% of them singletons. The ten most abundant clones make up around 3.5% of the sample.

Details on this clone: Its antigen has not been determined. Per-base quality was not reported, and no clone a single base away is much larger than it.

The sample's treatment or condition label, decoded: around 19 received Ad26.COV2.S at low or high dose, single or two shots; a few received placebo; per-sample allocation not given. Repertoires of vaccine and placebo recipients were sequenced from samples taken on day 63 after the first injection. In Cohort 1b, around 23 adults aged 18-55 years were enrolled at a single site in Boston, USA, between 29 July and 7 August 2020. Ad26.COV2.S was a replication-incompetent adenovirus type 26 vector that expressed a prefusion-stabilized SARS-CoV-2 spike protein derived from the original Wuhan strain. V gives up 9 bases and J gives up 4 bases, and the segment between their germline ends measures 9 bases. CDR1 and CDR2 are drawn from the germline V gene: KGHDR, SFDVKD. There are 11 amino acids in the CDR3, from cysteine to phenylalanine inclusive. Only the CDR3 part of the read is kept: 33 bases, read in frame from the first base.

This sequence uses TRBV24-1 and TRBJ2-7; there is no confident call for the D gene. The sample in question was peripheral blood, obtained in a trial of Ad26.COV2.S vaccine versus placebo. This clonotype was sampled from a person between 18 and 65 years old who received the Ad26.COV2.S COVID-19 vaccine or a placebo. The CDR3: CATPARYEQYF. The nucleotide sequence reads TGTGCCACCCCCGCGCGATACGAGCAGTACTTC.